Below are 15 T cell receptor beta chains sequenced from a single sample in a study of regulatory T cells in long-lasting Graves disease. The time point: newly diagnosed GD, antithyroid drugs for less than 3 months. Extracted PBMC RNA gave rise to the TCR library. Building the TCR beta libraries relied on iRepertoire HTBI primers, and CDR3 regions underwent Arm-PCR. Each CDR3 protein is one row after TCRdb ran MiXCR on the multiplex PCR reads. Seen here are around 250,000 distinct CDR3 sequences, 15% to 20% observed once, and the top ten hold around 20%. The sequences come from peripheral blood mononuclear cells (PBMCs), collected at new diagnosis, from a patient treated with antithyroid drugs. The receptors were sampled from a female donor with Graves disease.

Note on this clonotype: Without the conserved terminal phenylalanine or tryptophan, this CDR3 likely stems from a read error. The DNA is omitted, as the CDR3 cannot be located on it reliably, and the CDR3 follows TCRdb's listing. This chain uses TRBV24-1 with TRBJ2-5; no DNA check was done on the table's D call, TRBD2. The CDR3 totals 14 residues, both ends included. The germline V gene has CDR1 KGHDR and CDR2 SFDVKD. CDR3 loop: CATSEAGSQETQCL.

This clonotype was recorded at least ten times. The chain combines TRBV30 with TRBJ2-7; weak D call: TRBD2 (6 bases). The CDR3 runs to 13 residues. V dropped 0 bases and J dropped 6 bases, with 12 bases sitting between them. Germline assignment: CDR1 GTSNPN and CDR2 SVGIG (reference sequence). CDR3 DNA: TGTGCCTGGAGTGTCCTCGGGGGTTTCGAGCAGTACTTC. This gives the protein CAWSVLGGFEQYF.

This clonotype came up many times. The chain carries TRBV6-5 and TRBJ2-1; possibly TRBD1 or TRBD2 for D (5 bases each). Germline CDR1 is MNHEY and CDR2 is SVGAGI. The ends were cut back, 0 bases at V and 2 bases at J, with 11 bases in the middle. The CDR3 consists of 16 residues. This CDR3 is CASSYSGRVTYNEQFF. CDR3 DNA sequence: TGTGCCAGCAGTTACTCGGGGCGGGTAACCTACAATGAGCAGTTCTTC.

V usage is TRBV9 and J usage is TRBJ1-2; a possible D gene is TRBD1 (6 bases). The CDR3 loop spans 15 amino acids. Germline lookup yields CDR1 SGDLS and CDR2 YYNGEE. Trimming stripped 2 bases from V and 3 bases from J, with 14 bases between. CDR3 region: CASSVNTDSYYGYTF. The CDR3 coding sequence is TGTGCCAGCAGCGTGAATACGGACAGCTACTATGGCTACACCTTC.

At least ten counts were recorded for this clonotype. This chain connects TRBV11-3 to TRBJ1-2; D is unclear. Germline CDR1 reads SGHNT; CDR2 reads YENEEA. The CDR3 length is 12 residues. Trimming left V 5 bases short and J 2 bases short, with 6 bases between. The CDR3: CASSVQNYGYTF. In DNA form, the CDR3 reads TGTGCCAGCAGCGTTCAGAACTATGGCTACACCTTC.

This clonotype was counted ten times or more. This chain joins TRBV7-9 and TRBJ1-2; TRBD1 aligns across 8 bases. The CDR3 runs 13 residues. Germline CDR1 and CDR2: SEHNR and FQNEAQ (reference sequence). After removal of 5 bases from V and 6 bases from J, the junction contained 5 bases not matched to a gene. The CDR3 DNA reads TGTGCCAGCAGCCTAATACAGGGGGATGGCTACACCTTC. Encoded protein: CASSLIQGDGYTF.

The rearrangement joins TRBV28 to TRBJ1-2; D gene ambiguous. V was pared by 2 bases and J by 8 bases, with 12 bases between. This CDR3 has 13 amino acids. The germline V gene encodes CDR1 MDHEN and CDR2 SYDVKM. This CDR3 reads CASSLGVVEGYTF. Written as DNA, the CDR3 is TGTGCCAGCAGTTTAGGAGTCGTTGAAGGCTACACCTTC.

This clonotype has just a few counts. The CDR3 reads CSVTATGMEGYTF. In nucleotides, the CDR3 is TGCAGCGTGACCGCCACAGGGATGGAAGGCTACACCTTC. The genes are TRBV29-1 and TRBJ1-2; maybe TRBD1 (6 bases). Germline V gene sequence: CDR1 SQVTM, CDR2 ANQGSEA. The CDR3 spans 13 residues. V gave up 6 bases and J gave up 8 bases, with 19 bases separating them.

This chain joins TRBV4-3 and TRBJ2-7; TRBD1 matches at 8 bases. The V and J ends lost 0 bases and 6 bases, in that order; junction bases with no gene match: 10. CDR1 and CDR2 from the germline V gene are LGHNA and YSLEER. CDR3 length: 16 residues. The CDR3 DNA reads TGCGCCAGCAGCCAAGAATTGGGGCAGGGGGCTGTCGAGCAGTACTTC. Residues: CASSQELGQGAVEQYF.

This clonotype was seen many times. This chain's CDR3 is CASSLRSPTDTQYF. CDR3 nucleotides: TGTGCCAGCAGCTTAAGAAGTCCCACAGATACGCAGTATTTT. V is TRBV11-2 and J is TRBJ2-3; D unresolved. The germline V gene has CDR1 SGHAT and CDR2 FQNNGV. V lost 2 bases and J 2 bases, leaving 8 bases between the germline ends. There are 14 residues in the CDR3.

The V call is TRBV2, the J call TRBJ2-1, with 7 bases lining up with TRBD2. The ends lost 2 bases at V and 8 bases at J; junction bases unmatched: 6. Germline V gene data show CDR1 as SNHLY and CDR2 as FYNNEI. The CDR3 has 14 residues. The CDR3 DNA follows: TGTGCCAGCAGTGAACTGGCGGCGGGGGATGAGCAGTTCTTC. Its protein is CASSELAAGDEQFF. The full variable domain, with the rest looked up from reference TRBV2 and TRBJ2-1, is EPEVTQTPSHQVTQMGQEVILRCVPISNHLYFYWYRQILGQKVEFLVSFYNNEISEKSEIFDDQFSVERPDGSNFTLKIRSTKLEDSAMYFCASSELAAGDEQFFGPGTRLTVL.

This clonotype was seen more than once but under ten times. The V gene is TRBV6-2 or TRBV6-3, the J gene TRBJ2-7; 7 nucleotides match TRBD2. Per germline, CDR1 MNHEY and CDR2 SVGEGT. Unmatched junction bases numbered 7, after V lost 4 bases and J lost 1 base. The CDR3 runs 15 residues. The CDR3 here is CASSSATSASYEQYF. The CDR3 DNA sequence: TGTGCCAGCAGTTCGGCTACTAGCGCGTCCTACGAGCAGTACTTC.

Only a few counts were recorded for this clonotype. J is TRBJ2-1 and V is TRBV20-1, with 9 bases lining up with TRBD2. V was clipped by 1 base and J by 7 bases; unmatched bases: 8. This CDR3 region has 15 residues. The germline V gene encodes CDR1 DFQATT and CDR2 SNEGSKA (reference sequence). In nucleotides, the CDR3 is TGCAGTGCTAGAGGGGCGGGAGGGCTCGAGAATGAGCAGTTCTTC. Its protein is CSARGAGGLENEQFF.

This clonotype has at least ten counts. The genes are TRBV25-1 and TRBJ2-3; the match to TRBD2 covers 14 bases. The V gene end was trimmed by 7 bases and the J gene end by 11 bases; junction bases not matched to a gene: 8. This CDR3 region has 14 residues. Germline-derived CDR1 and CDR2 are MGHDK and SYGVNS. CDR3 region: CASTLGLAGEEQYF. The CDR3 nucleotides are TGTGCCAGCACCCTGGGACTAGCGGGAGAAGAGCAGTATTTT.

This clonotype was counted many times. This sequence joins TRBV20-1 and TRBJ2-5; 7 nucleotides align to TRBD2. The CDR3 is 16 residues long. The germline V gene encodes CDR1 DFQATT and CDR2 SNEGSKA (reference sequence). V shed 3 bases, J shed 5 bases, and the junction held 15 bases outside the gene matches. CDR3 amino acids: CSASTSGGRAHETQYF. In DNA form, the CDR3 reads TGCAGTGCTAGTACCTCGGGGGGACGGGCGCACGAGACCCAGTACTTC.